The source of this T cell receptor beta chain is a study of identical twins. Whole-study results and caveats: The models gave estimates that fell short of the out-of-frame TCR alpha sharing seen in monozygotic twins.

Germline V gene sequence: CDR1 SNHLY, CDR2 FYNNEI. The CDR3 covers 16 residues. V was cut by 3 bases and J by 1 base, with 15 bases left in between. TCRdb fed the 5' RACE reads into MiXCR, producing one record per CDR3 protein. The top ten clones hold 3.5% to 5% of a sample with around 250,000 distinct CDR3 sequences, about 13% of them seen once. With respect to this clonotype: Its antigen is as yet unknown.

These same records also appear under a second study, on yellow fever vaccine responses in identical twins.

The chain combines TRBV2 with TRBJ2-5, with no clear D. Sequencing input: memory (CD45RO+) T cells sorted from blood. This TCR derives from a young woman in good health. CDR3 nucleotide sequence: TGTGCCAGCAGTGAGGCCCAGCCTGGCTTCCAAGAGACCCAGTACTTC. As protein: CASSEAQPGFQETQYF.